Listed here are 13 T cell receptor beta chains from one sample, sequenced in a study of early T cells in non-severe SARS-CoV-2 infection. Each CDR3 protein is one row after TCRdb ran MiXCR on the 5' RACE reads. The data hold tens of thousands of distinct CDR3 sequences, with about an eighth observed a single time. The sample consisted of whole blood. These receptors were taken from an adult who was a healthcare worker with PCR-confirmed SARS-CoV-2 infection or an uninfected control (not recorded which).

This clonotype was found a few times. The V call is TRBV30, the J call TRBJ1-6; D is perhaps TRBD1 (6 bases). This CDR3 region has 13 residues. The germline V gene encodes CDR1 GTSNPN and CDR2 SVGIG (reference sequence). The ends were cut back, 4 bases at V and 7 bases at J, with 11 bases in the middle. The CDR3 sequence: CAWKGDGNSPLHF. In nucleotides, the CDR3 is TGTGCCTGGAAGGGGGACGGGAATTCACCCCTCCACTTT.

The chain employs TRBV19 and TRBJ2-7, with 7 bases matching TRBD1. Trimming at V came to 4 bases and at J to 1 base, leaving 13 bases not matched to a gene. This CDR3 has 17 residues. Per germline, CDR1 LNHDA and CDR2 SQIVND (reference sequence). For the CDR3, the DNA is TGTGCCAGTAGTACCCCCAAAGGGACAGAGGATTCCTACGAGCAGTACTTC. The encoded protein is CASSTPKGTEDSYEQYF.

This clonotype was counted only a few times. V gene TRBV9 combines with J gene TRBJ1-6; no firm D call. The CDR3 covers 14 residues. From germline, CDR1 is SGDLS and CDR2 YYNGEE. V was cut by 4 bases and J by 5 bases, with 10 bases left in between. For the CDR3, the DNA is TGTGCCAGCAGCTCGGGGTCGCATAATTCACCCCTCCACTTT. Amino acids: CASSSGSHNSPLHF. Full variable domain (rest looked up from reference TRBV9 and TRBJ1-6): DSGVTQTPKHLITATGQRVTLRCSPRSGDLSVYWYQQSLDQGLQFLIQYYNGEERAKGNILERFSAQQFPDLHSELNLSSLELGDSALYFCASSSGSHNSPLHFGNGTRLTVT.

This clonotype was recorded at least ten times. The chain employs TRBV9 and TRBJ1-2, with D uncertain. V gave up 4 bases and J gave up 6 bases, with 22 bases separating them. The CDR3 runs to 16 residues. CDR1 and CDR2 from the germline V gene are SGDLS and YYNGEE. The CDR3 region is CASSPDPNSRGDGYTF. In nucleotides, the CDR3 is TGTGCCAGCAGCCCAGACCCCAACAGCCGGGGTGATGGCTACACCTTC. The full variable domain, with the rest looked up from reference TRBV9 and TRBJ1-2, is DSGVTQTPKHLITATGQRVTLRCSPRSGDLSVYWYQQSLDQGLQFLIQYYNGEERAKGNILERFSAQQFPDLHSELNLSSLELGDSALYFCASSPDPNSRGDGYTFGSGTRLTVV.

This clonotype has a count of ten or more. This chain joins TRBV6-5 and TRBJ1-1; TRBD1 is a possible D gene (6 bases). CDR1 and CDR2 (germline): MNHEY, SVGAGI. The CDR3 has 12 amino acids. Trimming removed 6 bases at V and 8 bases at J, with 13 bases between. The CDR3 coding sequence is TGTGCCAGCAGAAGATTGACAGGCGAAGCTTTCTTT. It codes for CASRRLTGEAFF.

This chain uses TRBV5-1 with TRBJ2-7; 11 bases are shared with TRBD2. CDR3 length equals 17 residues. Germline CDR1 is SGHRS and CDR2 is YFSETQ. V shed 4 bases, J shed 0 bases, and the junction held 9 bases outside the gene matches. CDR3 sequence reads: CASSLPTSGVTSYEQYF. DNA of the CDR3: TGCGCCAGCAGCCTACCGACTAGCGGGGTTACCTCCTACGAGCAGTACTTC.

This clonotype was counted at least ten times. The gene calls are TRBV20-1 and TRBJ2-7; TRBD2 agrees at 10 bases. CDR1 DFQATT and CDR2 SNEGSKA come from the germline V gene (reference sequence). The V segment lost 3 bases and the J segment 7 bases; nucleotides outside the gene matches: 12. The CDR3 runs 15 residues. The CDR3 DNA reads as TGCAGTGCTAGCAGGCCTAGCGGGAGTCCGGGGGAGCAGTACTTC. Its protein product is CSASRPSGSPGEQYF.

V usage is TRBV28 and J usage is TRBJ1-1, with D unresolved. The V gene lost 2 bases and the J gene lost 1 base, with 5 bases spanning the gap. CDR1 MDHEN and CDR2 SYDVKM come from the germline V gene. This CDR3 has 13 residues. CDR3 nucleotides: TGTGCCAGCAGTTTAGTGGAGAACACTGAAGCTTTCTTT. This gives the protein CASSLVENTEAFF.

There are a few counts of this clonotype. V gene TRBV3-1 combines with J gene TRBJ2-1; 16 bases are shared with TRBD2. V gave up 2 bases and J gave up 6 bases; unmatched junction bases: 4. Germline loops: CDR1 LGHDT, CDR2 YNNKEL (reference sequence). The CDR3 runs 17 residues. This chain's CDR3 is CASSQFGTSGGVNEQFF. The DNA of the CDR3 is TGTGCCAGCAGCCAATTTGGGACTAGCGGGGGGGTCAATGAGCAGTTCTTC.

This clonotype was recorded many times. J is TRBJ2-3 and V is TRBV12-3 or TRBV12-4; 7 nucleotides align to TRBD2. The CDR3 extends over 19 amino acids. V lost 6 bases and J lost 1; bases outside the gene matches: 19. In nucleotides, the CDR3 is TGTGCCAGCAGCACAAGGGGTCTAATTGCGGCGGGAGGCACAGATACGCAGTATTTT. It translates to CASSTRGLIAAGGTDTQYF.

This chain uses TRBV7-9 with TRBJ2-1; D is unclear. CDR1 is SEHNR, CDR2 FQNEAQ, per germline (reference sequence). Trimming stripped 1 base from V and 4 bases from J, with 11 bases between. The CDR3 has 15 residues. The CDR3 here is CASSLVLVGYNEQFF. The CDR3, as DNA: TGTGCCAGCAGCTTAGTCCTAGTGGGGTACAATGAGCAGTTCTTC. Complete variable domain (other parts from reference TRBV7-9 and TRBJ2-1): DTGVSQNPRHKITKRGQNVTFRCDPISEHNRLYWYRQTLGQGPEFLTYFQNEAQLEKSRLLSDRFSAERPKGSFSTLEIQRTEQGDSAMYLCASSLVLVGYNEQFFGPGTRLTVL.

This clonotype came up many times. This sequence joins TRBV12-3 or TRBV12-4 and TRBJ2-5; TRBD2 might be the D (5 bases). V was pared by 4 bases and J by 2 bases, with 20 bases between. This CDR3 contains 17 residues. This CDR3 reads CASSSPSLRRRQETQYF. The CDR3 nucleotides are TGTGCCAGCAGTTCCCCCAGTTTACGAAGGAGGCAAGAGACCCAGTACTTC.

The rearrangement links TRBV28 to TRBJ2-7; D gene uncertain. Trimming removed 6 bases from V and 6 bases from J, with 21 bases in between. The CDR3 consists of 15 residues. Germline V CDR1 and CDR2: MDHEN, SYDVKM. This chain's CDR3 is CASSPHPLIRSEQYF. CDR3 DNA sequence: TGTGCCAGCAGCCCCCACCCTCTTATAAGGTCCGAGCAGTACTTC. Full variable domain (rest looked up from reference TRBV28 and TRBJ2-7): DVKVTQSSRYLVKRTGEKVFLECVQDMDHENMFWYRQDPGLGLRLIYFSYDVKMKEKGDIPEGYSVSREKKERFSLILESASTNQTSMYLCASSPHPLIRSEQYFGPGTRLTVT.